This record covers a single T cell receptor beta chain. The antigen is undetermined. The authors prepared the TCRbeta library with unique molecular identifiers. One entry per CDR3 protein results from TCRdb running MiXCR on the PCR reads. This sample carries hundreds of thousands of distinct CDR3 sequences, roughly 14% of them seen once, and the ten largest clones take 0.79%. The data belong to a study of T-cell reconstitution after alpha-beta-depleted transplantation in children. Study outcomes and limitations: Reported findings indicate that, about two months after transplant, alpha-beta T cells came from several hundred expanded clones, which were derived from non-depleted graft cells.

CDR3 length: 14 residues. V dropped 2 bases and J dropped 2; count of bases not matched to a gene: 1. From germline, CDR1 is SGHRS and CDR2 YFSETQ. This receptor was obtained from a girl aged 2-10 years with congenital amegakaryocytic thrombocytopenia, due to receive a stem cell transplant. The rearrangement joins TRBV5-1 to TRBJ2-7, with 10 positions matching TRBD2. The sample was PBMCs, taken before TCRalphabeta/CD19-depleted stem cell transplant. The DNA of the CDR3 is TGCGCCAGCAGCTTTAGCGGGAGGACCTACGAGCAGTACTTC. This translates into CASSFSGRTYEQYF.